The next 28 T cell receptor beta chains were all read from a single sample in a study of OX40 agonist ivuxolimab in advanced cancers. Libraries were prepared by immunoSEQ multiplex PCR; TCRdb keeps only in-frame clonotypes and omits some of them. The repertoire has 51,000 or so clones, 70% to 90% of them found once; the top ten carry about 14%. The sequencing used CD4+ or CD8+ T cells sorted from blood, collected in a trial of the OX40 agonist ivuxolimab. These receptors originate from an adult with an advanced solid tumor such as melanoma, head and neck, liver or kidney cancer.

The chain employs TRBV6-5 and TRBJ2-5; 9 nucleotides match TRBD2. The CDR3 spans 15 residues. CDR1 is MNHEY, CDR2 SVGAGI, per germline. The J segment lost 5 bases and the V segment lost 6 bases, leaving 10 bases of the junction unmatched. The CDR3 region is CASSPGLAGWETQYF. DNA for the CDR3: TGTGCCAGCAGCCCGGGACTAGCTGGGTGGGAGACCCAGTACTTC.

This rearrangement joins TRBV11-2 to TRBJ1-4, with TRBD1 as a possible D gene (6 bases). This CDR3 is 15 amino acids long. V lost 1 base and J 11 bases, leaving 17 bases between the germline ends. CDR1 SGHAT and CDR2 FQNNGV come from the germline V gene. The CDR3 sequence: CASSLVGGGIEKLFF. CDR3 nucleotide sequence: TGTGCCAGCAGCTTAGTGGGAGGGGGGATTGAGAAACTGTTTTTT. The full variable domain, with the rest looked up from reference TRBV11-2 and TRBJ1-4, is EAGVAQSPRYKIIEKRQSVAFWCNPISGHATLYWYQQILGQGPKLLIQFQNNGVVDDSQLPKDRFSAERLKGVDSTLKIQPAKLEDSAVYLCASSLVGGGIEKLFFGSGTQLSVL.

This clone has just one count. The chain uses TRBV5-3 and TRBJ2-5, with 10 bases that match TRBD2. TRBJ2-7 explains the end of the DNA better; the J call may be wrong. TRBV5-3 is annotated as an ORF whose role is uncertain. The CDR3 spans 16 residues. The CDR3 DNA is TGTGCCAGAAGCCACGCGAAGCGGGGGGGCGGGTACGAGCAGTACTTC. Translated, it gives CARSHAKRGGGYEQYF.

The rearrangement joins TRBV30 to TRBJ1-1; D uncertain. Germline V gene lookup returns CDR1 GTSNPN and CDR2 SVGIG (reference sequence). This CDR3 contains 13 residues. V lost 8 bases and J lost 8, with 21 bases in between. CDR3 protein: CAGLGGIGFEAFF. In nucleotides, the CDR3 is TGTGCCGGCCTGGGTGGGATTGGATTCGAAGCTTTCTTT.

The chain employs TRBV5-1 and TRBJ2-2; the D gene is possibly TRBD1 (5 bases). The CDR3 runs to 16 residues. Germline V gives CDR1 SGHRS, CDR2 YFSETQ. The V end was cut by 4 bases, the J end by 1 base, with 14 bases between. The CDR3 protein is CASSAIDDRNTGELFF. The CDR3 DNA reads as TGCGCCAGCAGCGCTATTGACGACAGGAACACCGGGGAGCTGTTTTTT.

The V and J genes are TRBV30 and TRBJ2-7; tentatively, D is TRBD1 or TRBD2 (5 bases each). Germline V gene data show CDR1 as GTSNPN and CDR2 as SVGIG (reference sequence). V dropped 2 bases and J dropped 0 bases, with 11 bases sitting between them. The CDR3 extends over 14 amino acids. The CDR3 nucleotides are TGTGCCTGGAGTCCGTGGGGGACCTCCTACGAGCAGTACTTC. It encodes CAWSPWGTSYEQYF.

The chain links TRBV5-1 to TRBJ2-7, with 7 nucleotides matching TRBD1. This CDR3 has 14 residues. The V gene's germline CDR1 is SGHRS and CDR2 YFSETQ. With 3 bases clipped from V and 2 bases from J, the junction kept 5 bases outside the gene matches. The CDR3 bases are TGCGCCAGCAGCTCTGACAGGGCTCCCTACGAGCAGTACTTC. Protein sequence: CASSSDRAPYEQYF.

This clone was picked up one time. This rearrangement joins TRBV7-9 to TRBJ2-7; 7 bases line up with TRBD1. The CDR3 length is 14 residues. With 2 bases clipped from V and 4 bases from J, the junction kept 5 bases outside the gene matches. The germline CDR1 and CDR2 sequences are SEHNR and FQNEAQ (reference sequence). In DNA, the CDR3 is TGTGCCAGCAGCTTAAGCGACAGGGAATACGAGCAGTACTTC. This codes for CASSLSDREYEQYF.

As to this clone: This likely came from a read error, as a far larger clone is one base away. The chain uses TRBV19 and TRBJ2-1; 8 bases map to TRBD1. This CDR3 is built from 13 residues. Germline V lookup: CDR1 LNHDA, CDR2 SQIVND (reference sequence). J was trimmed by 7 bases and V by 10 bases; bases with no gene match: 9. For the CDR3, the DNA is TGTGCCAATACCCGGACAGGGTGGAATGAGCAGTTCTTC. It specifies CANTRTGWNEQFF.

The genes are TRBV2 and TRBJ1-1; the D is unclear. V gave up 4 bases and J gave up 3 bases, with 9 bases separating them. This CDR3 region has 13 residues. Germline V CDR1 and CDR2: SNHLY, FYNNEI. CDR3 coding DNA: TGTGCCAGCAGTGGGGCTGGATACACTGAAGCTTTCTTT. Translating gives CASSGAGYTEAFF. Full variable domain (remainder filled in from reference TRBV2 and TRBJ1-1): EPEVTQTPSHQVTQMGQEVILRCVPISNHLYFYWYRQILGQKVEFLVSFYNNEISEKSEIFDDQFSVERPDGSNFTLKIRSTKLEDSAMYFCASSGAGYTEAFFGQGTRLTVV.

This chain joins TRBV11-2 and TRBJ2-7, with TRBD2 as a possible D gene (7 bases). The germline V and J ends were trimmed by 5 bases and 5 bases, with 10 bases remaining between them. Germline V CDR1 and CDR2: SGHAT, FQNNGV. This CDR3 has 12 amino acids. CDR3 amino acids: CASSGGGHEQYF. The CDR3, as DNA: TGTGCCAGCAGCGGGGGGGGCCACGAGCAGTACTTC.

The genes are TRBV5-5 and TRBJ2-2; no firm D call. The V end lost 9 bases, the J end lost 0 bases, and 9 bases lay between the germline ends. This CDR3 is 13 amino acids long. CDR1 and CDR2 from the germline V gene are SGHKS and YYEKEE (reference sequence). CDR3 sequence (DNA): TGTGCCACCCAGGTTGCGAACACCGGGGAGCTGTTTTTT. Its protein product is CATQVANTGELFF.

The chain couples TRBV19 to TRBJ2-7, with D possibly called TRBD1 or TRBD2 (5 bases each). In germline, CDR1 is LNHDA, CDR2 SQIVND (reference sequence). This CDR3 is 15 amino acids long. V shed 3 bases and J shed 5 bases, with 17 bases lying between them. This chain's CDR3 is CASSIGAGSSDEQYF. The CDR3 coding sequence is TGTGCCAGTAGTATTGGAGCAGGGAGTAGCGACGAGCAGTACTTC.

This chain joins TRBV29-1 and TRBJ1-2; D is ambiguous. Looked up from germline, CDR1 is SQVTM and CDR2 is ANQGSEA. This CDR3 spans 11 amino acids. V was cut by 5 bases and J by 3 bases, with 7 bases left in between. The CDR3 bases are TGCAGCGTTACGACGGACTATGGCTACACCTTC. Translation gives CSVTTDYGYTF.

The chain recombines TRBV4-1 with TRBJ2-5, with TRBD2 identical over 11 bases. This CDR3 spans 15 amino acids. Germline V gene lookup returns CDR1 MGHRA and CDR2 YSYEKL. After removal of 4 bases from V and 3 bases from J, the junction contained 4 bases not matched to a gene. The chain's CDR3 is CASSLPGLAEETQYF. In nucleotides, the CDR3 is TGCGCCAGCAGCCTTCCGGGACTAGCGGAAGAGACCCAGTACTTC.

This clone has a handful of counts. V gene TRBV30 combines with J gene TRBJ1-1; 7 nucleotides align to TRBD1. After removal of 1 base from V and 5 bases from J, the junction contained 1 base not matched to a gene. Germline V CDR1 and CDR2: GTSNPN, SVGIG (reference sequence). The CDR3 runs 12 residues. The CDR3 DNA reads TGTGCCTGGAGTGAGGGGGCAACTGAAGCTTTCTTT. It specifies CAWSEGATEAFF.

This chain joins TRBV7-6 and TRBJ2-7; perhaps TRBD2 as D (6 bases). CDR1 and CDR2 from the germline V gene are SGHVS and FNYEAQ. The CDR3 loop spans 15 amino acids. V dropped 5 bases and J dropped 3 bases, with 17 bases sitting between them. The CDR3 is CASSPEPGRFYEQYF. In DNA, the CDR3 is TGTGCCAGCAGCCCCGAGCCGGGGAGGTTCTACGAGCAGTACTTC.

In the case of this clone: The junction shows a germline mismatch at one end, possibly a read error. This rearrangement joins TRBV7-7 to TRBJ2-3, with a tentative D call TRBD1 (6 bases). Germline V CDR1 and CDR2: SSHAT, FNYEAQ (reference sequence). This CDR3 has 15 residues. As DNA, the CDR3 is TGTGCTAGCAGCCTAAACCCGGGGACAACAGATACGCAGTATTTT. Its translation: CASSLNPGTTDTQYF.

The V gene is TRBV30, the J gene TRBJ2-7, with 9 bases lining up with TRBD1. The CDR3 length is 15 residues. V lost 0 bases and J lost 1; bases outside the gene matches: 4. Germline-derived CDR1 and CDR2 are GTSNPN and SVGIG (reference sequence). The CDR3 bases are TGTGCCTGGAGTGTCGGGACAGGGAGTTCCTACGAGCAGTACTTC. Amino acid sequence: CAWSVGTGSSYEQYF.

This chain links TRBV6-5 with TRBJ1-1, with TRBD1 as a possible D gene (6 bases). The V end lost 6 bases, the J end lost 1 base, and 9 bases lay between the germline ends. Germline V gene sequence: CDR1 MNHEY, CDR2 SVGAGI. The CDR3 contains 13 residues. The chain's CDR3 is CASRQGRNTEAFF. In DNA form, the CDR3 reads TGTGCCAGCAGACAGGGCCGGAACACTGAAGCTTTCTTT.

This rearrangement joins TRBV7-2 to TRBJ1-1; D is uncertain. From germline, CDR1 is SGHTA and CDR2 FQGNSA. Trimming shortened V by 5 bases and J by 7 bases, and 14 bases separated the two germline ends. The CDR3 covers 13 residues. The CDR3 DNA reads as TGTGCCAGCAGCCCCTGGGTCGGTAATGAAGCTTTCTTT. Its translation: CASSPWVGNEAFF.

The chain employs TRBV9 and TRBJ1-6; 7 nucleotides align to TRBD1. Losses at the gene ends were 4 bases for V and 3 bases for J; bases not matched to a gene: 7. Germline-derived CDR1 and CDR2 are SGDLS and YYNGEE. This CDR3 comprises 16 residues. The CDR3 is CASSLDRDLYNSPLHF. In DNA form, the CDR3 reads TGTGCCAGCAGCTTAGACAGGGACCTCTATAATTCACCCCTCCACTTT.

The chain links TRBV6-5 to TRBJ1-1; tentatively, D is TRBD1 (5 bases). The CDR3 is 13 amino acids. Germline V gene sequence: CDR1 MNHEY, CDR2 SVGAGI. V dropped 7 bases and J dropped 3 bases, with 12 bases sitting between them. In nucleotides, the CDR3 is TGTGCCAGCAACCAGCCGGGGGACACTGAAGCTTTCTTT. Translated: CASNQPGDTEAFF.

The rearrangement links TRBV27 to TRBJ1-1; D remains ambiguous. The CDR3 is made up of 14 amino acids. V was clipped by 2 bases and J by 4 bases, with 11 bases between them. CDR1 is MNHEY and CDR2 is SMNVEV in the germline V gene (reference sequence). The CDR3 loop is CASSLSGYITEAFF. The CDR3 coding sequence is TGTGCCAGCAGTTTAAGTGGTTATATCACTGAAGCTTTCTTT.

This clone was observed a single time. CDR3 protein: CASSTYRVTEAFF. Here the CDR3 DNA reads TGTGCCAGCAGTACGTACAGGGTGACTGAAGCTTTCTTT. The rearrangement links TRBV6-5 to TRBJ1-1; tentatively, D is TRBD1 (6 bases). From germline, CDR1 is MNHEY and CDR2 SVGAGI. The V and J ends lost 5 bases and 5 bases respectively, with 12 bases between them. This CDR3 is 13 amino acids long.

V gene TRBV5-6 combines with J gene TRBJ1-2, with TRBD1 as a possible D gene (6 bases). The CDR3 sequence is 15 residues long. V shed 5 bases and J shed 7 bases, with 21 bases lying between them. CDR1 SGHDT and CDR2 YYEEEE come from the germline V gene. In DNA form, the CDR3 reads TGTGCCAGCAGTTCCGAGGTAGGGGGTCGCGGTGGCTACACCTTC. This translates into CASSSEVGGRGGYTF.

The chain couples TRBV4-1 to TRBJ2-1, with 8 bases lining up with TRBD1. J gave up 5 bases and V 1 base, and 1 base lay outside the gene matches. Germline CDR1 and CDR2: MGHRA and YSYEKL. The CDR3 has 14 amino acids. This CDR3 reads CASSQGQGNNEQFF. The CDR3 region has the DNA TGCGCCAGCAGCCAAGGACAGGGGAACAATGAGCAGTTCTTC.

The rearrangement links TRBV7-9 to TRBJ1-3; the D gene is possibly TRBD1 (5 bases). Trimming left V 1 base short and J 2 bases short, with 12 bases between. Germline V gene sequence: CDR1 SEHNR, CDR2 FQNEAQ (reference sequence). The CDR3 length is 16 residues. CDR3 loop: CASSLGPVGAGNTIYF. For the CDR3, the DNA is TGTGCCAGCAGCTTAGGGCCCGTGGGGGCTGGAAACACCATATATTTT.